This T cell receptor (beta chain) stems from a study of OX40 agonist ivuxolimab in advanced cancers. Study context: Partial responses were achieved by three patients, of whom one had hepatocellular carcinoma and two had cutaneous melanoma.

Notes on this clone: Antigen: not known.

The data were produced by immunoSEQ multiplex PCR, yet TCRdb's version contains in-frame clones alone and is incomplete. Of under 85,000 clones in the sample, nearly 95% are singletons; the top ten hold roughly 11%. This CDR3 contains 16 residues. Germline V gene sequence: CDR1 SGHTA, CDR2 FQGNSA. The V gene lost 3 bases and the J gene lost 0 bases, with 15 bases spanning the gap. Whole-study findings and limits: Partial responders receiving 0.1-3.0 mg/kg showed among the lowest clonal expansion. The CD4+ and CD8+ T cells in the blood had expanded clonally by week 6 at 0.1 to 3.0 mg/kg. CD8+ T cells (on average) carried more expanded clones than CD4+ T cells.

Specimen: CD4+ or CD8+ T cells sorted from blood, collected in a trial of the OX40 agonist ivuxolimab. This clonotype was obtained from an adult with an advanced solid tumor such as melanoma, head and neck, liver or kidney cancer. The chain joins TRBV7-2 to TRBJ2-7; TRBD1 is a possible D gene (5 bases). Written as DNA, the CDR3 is TGTGCCAGCAGCTTCTCTCGACAGCCCCGCTCCTACGAGCAGTACTTC. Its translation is CASSFSRQPRSYEQYF.